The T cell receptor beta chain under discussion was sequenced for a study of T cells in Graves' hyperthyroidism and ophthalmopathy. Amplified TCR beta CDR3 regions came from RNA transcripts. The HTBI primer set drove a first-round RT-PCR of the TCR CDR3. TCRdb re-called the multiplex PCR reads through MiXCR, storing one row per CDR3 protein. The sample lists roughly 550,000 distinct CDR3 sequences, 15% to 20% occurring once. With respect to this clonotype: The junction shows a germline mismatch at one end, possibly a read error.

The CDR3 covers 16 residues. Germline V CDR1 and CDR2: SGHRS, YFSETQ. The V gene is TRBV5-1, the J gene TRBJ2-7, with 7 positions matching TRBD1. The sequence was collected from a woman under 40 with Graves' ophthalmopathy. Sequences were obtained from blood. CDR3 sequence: CASSSYLNRGSYEQYF. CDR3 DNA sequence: TGTGCCAGCAGCTCCTACCTGAACAGGGGATCCTACGAGCAGTACTTC.